This TCR beta chain came from a study of blood T cell repertoires in COVID-19. The germline V gene has CDR1 SEHNR and CDR2 FQNEAQ (reference sequence). V shed 3 bases, J shed 3 bases, and the junction held 4 bases outside the gene matches. This CDR3 is built from 14 residues. The repertoire was sequenced with immunoSEQ multiplex PCR; TCRdb's copy has only in-frame clones and lacks some. The data contain 70,000 or so clones, roughly 86% of them singletons. Sequences were obtained from peripheral blood. The receptor's source is a woman in her sixties with acute or convalescent COVID-19. The rearrangement links TRBV7-9 to TRBJ2-7; 8 bases line up with TRBD2. As DNA, the CDR3 is TGTGCCAGCAGCTTGACGGGGGGGCACTACGAGCAGTACTTC. Translated, it gives CASSLTGGHYEQYF.